Here is one T cell receptor beta chain with its context. These data are taken from a study of cytomegalovirus exposure and HLA in healthy donors. The PCR ran on 60 Vbeta and 13 Jbeta primers. Sequencing used immunoSEQ multiplex PCR; TCRdb keeps in-frame clones, though not all of them. The sample includes around 150,000 clones, around 65% of them seen just once. From germline, CDR1 is LGHNT and CDR2 FRNRAP. The CDR3 sequence is 12 residues long. Trimming at V came to 7 bases and at J to 5 bases, leaving 2 bases not matched to a gene. The sequence was obtained from a woman aged 40 to 49 in good health and CMV-seropositive. The specimen was PBMCs. This chain joins TRBV12-5 and TRBJ2-1; 7 nucleotides align to TRBD1. The CDR3 nucleotides are TGTGCTAGTGAAGACAGGGACAATGAGCAGTTCTTC. Translated: CASEDRDNEQFF.